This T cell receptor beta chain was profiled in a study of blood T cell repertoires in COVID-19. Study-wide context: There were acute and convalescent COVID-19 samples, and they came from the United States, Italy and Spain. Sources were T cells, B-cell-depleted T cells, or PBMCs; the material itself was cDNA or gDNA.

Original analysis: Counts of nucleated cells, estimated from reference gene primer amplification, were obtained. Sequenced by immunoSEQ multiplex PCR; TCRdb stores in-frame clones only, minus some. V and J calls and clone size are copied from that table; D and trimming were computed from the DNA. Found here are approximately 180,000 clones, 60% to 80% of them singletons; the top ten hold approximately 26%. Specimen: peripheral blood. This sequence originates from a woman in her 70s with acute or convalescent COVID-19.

The CDR3 DNA reads as TGTGCCAGCAGCCAAACAGGGAAGGGAGCTTTCTTT. This gives the protein CASSQTGKGAFF. The chain uses TRBV3-1 (or the pseudogene TRBV3-2) and TRBJ1-1; tentatively, D is TRBD1 (6 bases). The CDR3 loop spans 12 amino acids. Trimming cost V 2 bases and J 10 bases, with 11 bases left between them. Germline loops: CDR1 LGHDT, CDR2 YNNKEL (reference sequence).